Listed here are 25 T cell receptor beta chains from one sample, sequenced in a study of identical twins. TCRdb independently ran MiXCR on the 5' RACE reads; one entry per CDR3 protein. Of roughly 1,500,000 distinct CDR3 sequences listed, around 29% are singletons. The sample taken for sequencing was cord blood. The source of these receptors is a newborn girl in good health.

This clonotype was seen only once. The chain has TRBV4-1 and TRBJ2-5; no firm D call. From germline, CDR1 is MGHRA and CDR2 YSYEKL. This CDR3 spans 15 amino acids. The V and J ends lost 4 bases and 2 bases respectively, with 14 bases between them. The CDR3 sequence: CASSPQEYRQETQYF. In DNA form, the CDR3 reads TGCGCCAGCAGCCCCCAAGAATACAGACAAGAGACCCAGTACTTC.

The V call is TRBV6-6, the J call TRBJ2-7; D uncertain. Trimming removed 7 bases at V and 2 bases at J, with 18 bases between. This CDR3 is 15 amino acids long. Germline lookup yields CDR1 MNHNY and CDR2 SVGAGI (reference sequence). The CDR3: CASNDFSSIAYEQYF. CDR3 nucleotide sequence: TGTGCCAGCAACGATTTCTCTTCGATCGCCTACGAGCAGTACTTC.

The chain joins TRBV7-2 to TRBJ2-3, with D tentatively TRBD1 or TRBD2 (5 bases each). The germline V gene has CDR1 SGHTA and CDR2 FQGNSA. V lost 6 bases and J lost 14, with 15 bases in between. This CDR3 is 11 amino acids long. The CDR3 DNA follows: TGTGCCAGCAGTACTACAGGACGGGGGTATTTT. Translating it yields CASSTTGRGYF.

The CDR3 spells CASSEHGSSYNEQYF. The CDR3 region has the DNA TGTGCCAGCAGTGAACACGGGAGCTCCTACAATGAGCAGTACTTC. This chain links TRBV2 with TRBJ2-1; tentatively, D is TRBD2 (6 bases). Matching the DNA end better, TRBJ2-7 makes the J call doubtful. Per the germline V gene, CDR1 is SNHLY and CDR2 is FYNNEI. The CDR3 runs 15 residues.

The CDR3 region is CASSTFRDRAYEQYF. Written as DNA, the CDR3 is TGTGCCAGCAGTACCTTCCGGGACCGAGCCTACGAGCAGTACTTC. The rearrangement links TRBV7-2 to TRBJ2-7; D is possibly TRBD1 or TRBD2 (5 bases each). Trimming took 6 bases from V and 2 from J, leaving 17 bases between them. Germline V gene data show CDR1 as SGHTA and CDR2 as FQGNSA. This CDR3 region has 15 residues.

This clonotype has at least ten counts. The genes are TRBV10-3 and TRBJ2-7; 11 bases match TRBD2. Germline V gives CDR1 ENHRY, CDR2 SYGVKD. There are 14 residues in the CDR3. V was clipped by 6 bases and J by 1 base; unmatched bases: 2. This chain's CDR3 is CAISLAGGSYEQYF. The DNA for the CDR3 is TGTGCCATCAGCCTAGCGGGGGGTTCCTACGAGCAGTACTTC.

This clonotype showed up just once. The V gene is TRBV7-2, the J gene TRBJ1-1; 7 bases match TRBD1. V trimming: 6 bases; J trimming: 4 bases; junction bases outside the gene matches: 14. Germline V lookup: CDR1 SGHTA, CDR2 FQGNSA. The CDR3 is made up of 16 amino acids. CDR3 loop: CASRKAGGPRSTEAFF. The CDR3 nucleotides read TGTGCCAGCAGAAAAGCAGGGGGTCCGCGGAGCACTGAAGCTTTCTTT.

This clonotype came up many times. This rearrangement joins TRBV5-6 to TRBJ2-3; 8 bases line up with TRBD1. From germline, CDR1 is SGHDT and CDR2 YYEEEE. V dropped 3 bases and J dropped 0; count of bases not matched to a gene: 6. This CDR3 is 16 amino acids long. In DNA form, the CDR3 reads TGTGCCAGCAGCTGGAGGACAGGGACTAGCACAGATACGCAGTATTTT. Translation gives CASSWRTGTSTDTQYF. Looking up the rest from reference TRBV5-6 and TRBJ2-3 gives the full variable domain: DAGVTQSPTHLIKTRGQQVTLRCSPKSGHDTVSWYQQALGQGPQFIFQYYEEEERQRGNFPDRFSGHQFPNYSSELNVNALLLGDSALYLCASSWRTGTSTDTQYFGPGTRLTVL.

V gene TRBV11-2 combines with J gene TRBJ2-5; D is unclear. V was trimmed by 1 base and J by 2 bases, leaving 11 bases between them. The CDR3 is 15 residues long. Germline V gene data show CDR1 as SGHAT and CDR2 as FQNNGV. The CDR3 spells CASSLGGSAQETQYF. CDR3 DNA: TGTGCCAGCAGCTTAGGGGGTTCGGCTCAAGAGACCCAGTACTTC.

The J gene is TRBJ2-7, the V gene TRBV20-1, with 8 bases identical to TRBD2. The junction had 11 bases not matched to a gene; V was cut back by 0 bases and J by 1 base. The CDR3 sequence is 17 residues long. In germline, CDR1 is DFQATT, CDR2 SNEGSKA (reference sequence). In DNA form, the CDR3 reads TGCAGTGCTAGAGATAGGATGGGCACTAGCGGTTCCTACGAGCAGTACTTC. Amino acids: CSARDRMGTSGSYEQYF.

V is TRBV2 and J is TRBJ2-7; possible D gene TRBD1, 5 bases. Germline V gene sequence: CDR1 SNHLY, CDR2 FYNNEI. Trimming left V 4 bases short and J 4 bases short, with 14 bases between. CDR3 length equals 14 residues. CDR3 sequence reads: CASSVDSSYYEQYF. The CDR3 DNA is TGTGCCAGCAGTGTAGACAGTAGTTATTACGAGCAGTACTTC.

V gene TRBV7-2 combines with J gene TRBJ2-5; TRBD2 aligns across 10 bases. The length of the CDR3 is 15 residues. In germline, CDR1 is SGHTA, CDR2 FQGNSA. V lost 5 bases to trimming and J lost 2 bases; unmatched junction nucleotides: 5. CDR3 region: CASSRLAGKQETQYF. The CDR3 DNA reads as TGTGCCAGCAGCCGACTAGCGGGTAAACAAGAGACCCAGTACTTC.

V usage is TRBV14 and J usage is TRBJ1-2; the D gene is possibly TRBD1 (5 bases). V lost 9 bases, J lost 3 bases, and 14 bases lay in between. Germline CDR1 SGHDN, CDR2 FVKESK. The CDR3 loop spans 13 amino acids. CDR3 nucleotide sequence: TGTGCCAGTAGGGAGGGGCCGGACTATGGCTACACCTTC. It specifies CASREGPDYGYTF.

The J gene is TRBJ2-3, the V gene TRBV20-1, with a possible D match to TRBD2 (6 bases). Germline CDR1 and CDR2: DFQATT and SNEGSKA (reference sequence). The V gene lost 7 bases and the J gene lost 0 bases, with 11 bases spanning the gap. This CDR3 is 13 amino acids long. The DNA for the CDR3 is TGCAGTGTCACAGCGGGCAGCACAGATACGCAGTATTTT. Residues: CSVTAGSTDTQYF.

CDR3 in amino acids: CSASVLSTDTQYF. The CDR3 coding sequence is TGCAGTGCTAGTGTATTGAGCACAGATACGCAGTATTTT. The chain links TRBV20-1 to TRBJ2-3, with D unresolved. This CDR3 comprises 13 residues. The germline gives CDR1 DFQATT, CDR2 SNEGSKA (reference sequence). Between the trimmed V and J ends, which lost 3 bases and 0 bases, there was a span of 7 bases.

The chain recombines TRBV20-1 with TRBJ1-3; the D gene is possibly TRBD1 (6 bases). Germline CDR1 is DFQATT and CDR2 is SNEGSKA (reference sequence). V was cut by 6 bases and J by 4 bases, with 25 bases left in between. The CDR3 consists of 17 residues. This CDR3 reads CSATPSNLRGSGNTIYF. The CDR3 DNA sequence: TGCAGTGCCACACCGTCGAATTTAAGGGGGAGCGGAAACACCATATATTTT.

This chain links TRBV3-1 with TRBJ2-7; 10 bases are a match to TRBD2. The CDR3 contains 15 residues. V dropped 6 bases and J dropped 1; count of bases not matched to a gene: 6. From germline, CDR1 is LGHDT and CDR2 YNNKEL (reference sequence). The CDR3 DNA sequence: TGTGCCAGCAGAGAAAGCGGGGGGGCTTCCTACGAGCAGTACTTC. Translated: CASRESGGASYEQYF.

The chain links TRBV7-2 to TRBJ2-1; the match to TRBD2 covers 13 bases. Germline V lookup: CDR1 SGHTA, CDR2 FQGNSA. V lost 2 bases and J lost 5; bases outside the gene matches: 6. The CDR3 runs 17 residues. CDR3: CASSLYVGLAGNNEQFF. For the CDR3, the DNA is TGTGCCAGCAGCTTATATGTGGGACTAGCGGGAAACAATGAGCAGTTCTTC.

The chain couples TRBV27 to TRBJ1-4, with a weak D call TRBD1 (6 bases). V shed 7 bases and J shed 7 bases, with 10 bases lying between them. The CDR3 consists of 12 residues. In germline, CDR1 is MNHEY, CDR2 SMNVEV (reference sequence). As DNA, the CDR3 is TGTGCCAGCAACCTCAGGGGTGAAAAACTGTTTTTT. Translated, it gives CASNLRGEKLFF.

The rearrangement uses TRBV14 and TRBJ2-1; 7 positions agree with TRBD2. CDR3 length: 14 amino acids. Germline V lookup: CDR1 SGHDN, CDR2 FVKESK. V was pared by 7 bases and J by 10 bases, with 13 bases of the junction left unmatched. The CDR3 reads CASNPGLWAGEQFF. The CDR3 DNA reads TGTGCCAGCAACCCGGGACTATGGGCGGGGGAGCAGTTCTTC.

The chain couples TRBV7-9 to TRBJ2-7; D possibly corresponds to TRBD1 (6 bases). CDR3 length: 14 amino acids. Per the germline V gene, CDR1 is SEHNR and CDR2 is FQNEAQ (reference sequence). V was clipped by 3 bases and J by 2 bases, with 11 bases between them. CDR3 protein: CASSFQGLPYEQYF. CDR3 nucleotide sequence: TGTGCCAGCAGCTTTCAGGGGCTCCCCTACGAGCAGTACTTC.

This clonotype appeared many times. This chain uses TRBV20-1 with TRBJ2-7; D remains unclear. V was shortened by 3 bases and J by 5 bases, with 14 bases between the two germline ends. Germline-derived CDR1 and CDR2 are DFQATT and SNEGSKA (reference sequence). The CDR3 has 13 residues. The CDR3, as DNA: TGCAGTGCTAGCTCCTTCGGCACCCACGAGCAGTACTTC. The encoded protein is CSASSFGTHEQYF.

The rearrangement links TRBV7-3 to TRBJ1-2, with D perhaps matching TRBD1 (6 bases). The V end lost 1 base, the J end lost 10 bases, and 16 bases lay between the germline ends. There are 14 residues in the CDR3. The V gene's germline CDR1 is SGHTA and CDR2 FQGTGA. This CDR3 is CASSLNGGLDDYTF. The DNA for the CDR3 is TGTGCCAGCAGCTTAAATGGGGGGCTCGACGACTACACCTTC.

This clonotype was detected ten times or more. The genes are TRBV29-1 and TRBJ2-1; TRBD1 agrees at 7 bases. Germline-derived CDR1 and CDR2 are SQVTM and ANQGSEA. V shed 7 bases and J 0 bases; nucleotides not matched to a gene: 9. The CDR3 runs to 15 residues. The CDR3 here is CSGSGTESSYNEQFF. In DNA, the CDR3 is TGCAGCGGTTCCGGGACAGAGAGCTCCTACAATGAGCAGTTCTTC.

CDR3 nucleotides: TGTGCCACCAGTGATTTCTCACCGCGGGGAGAAAAACTGTTTTTT. It translates to CATSDFSPRGEKLFF. V is TRBV24-1 and J is TRBJ1-4; D not certain. V lost 1 base and J 8 bases, leaving 13 bases between the germline ends. The germline CDR1 and CDR2 sequences are KGHDR and SFDVKD. The CDR3 covers 15 residues.